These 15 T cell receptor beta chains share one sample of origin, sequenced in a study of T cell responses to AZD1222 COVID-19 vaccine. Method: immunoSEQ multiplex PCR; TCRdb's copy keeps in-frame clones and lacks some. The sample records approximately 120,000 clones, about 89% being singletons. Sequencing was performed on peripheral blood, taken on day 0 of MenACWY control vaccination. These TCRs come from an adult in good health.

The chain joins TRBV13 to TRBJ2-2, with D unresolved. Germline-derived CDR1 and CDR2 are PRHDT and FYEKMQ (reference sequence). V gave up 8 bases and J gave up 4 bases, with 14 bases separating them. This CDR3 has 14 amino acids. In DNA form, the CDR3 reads TGTGCCAGCTCCGTGGGTTTGGGCACCGGGGAGCTGTTTTTT. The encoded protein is CASSVGLGTGELFF.

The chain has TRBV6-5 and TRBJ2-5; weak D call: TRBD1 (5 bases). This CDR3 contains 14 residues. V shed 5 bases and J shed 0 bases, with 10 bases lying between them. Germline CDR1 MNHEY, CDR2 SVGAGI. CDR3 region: CASSPRQHQETQYF. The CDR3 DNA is TGTGCCAGCAGTCCTAGACAGCACCAAGAGACCCAGTACTTC.

The CDR3 DNA follows: TGTGCCACCAGCCCTATAACAGGGCATGGCTACACCTTC. It yields the protein CATSPITGHGYTF. The V and J genes are TRBV15 and TRBJ1-2; TRBD1 is a possible D gene (6 bases). Germline CDR1 reads LNHNV; CDR2 reads YYDKDF (reference sequence). Between the trimmed V and J ends, which lost 5 bases and 6 bases, there was a span of 13 bases. This CDR3 is built from 13 residues.

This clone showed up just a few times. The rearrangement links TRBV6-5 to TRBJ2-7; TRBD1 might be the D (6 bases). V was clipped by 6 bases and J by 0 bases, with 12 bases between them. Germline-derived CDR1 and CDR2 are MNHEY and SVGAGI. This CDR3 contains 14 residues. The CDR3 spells CASRTGISSYEQYF. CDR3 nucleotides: TGTGCCAGCAGGACAGGTATAAGCTCCTACGAGCAGTACTTC.

CDR3 nucleotides: TGTGCCAGCAGCCAGGGACAGAACCCCTATGGCTACACCTTC. Protein sequence: CASSQGQNPYGYTF. V and J are TRBV5-6 and TRBJ1-2, with 7 bases that match TRBD1. Germline V CDR1 and CDR2: SGHDT, YYEEEE. V shed 4 bases and J 4 bases; nucleotides not matched to a gene: 7. This CDR3 has 14 amino acids.

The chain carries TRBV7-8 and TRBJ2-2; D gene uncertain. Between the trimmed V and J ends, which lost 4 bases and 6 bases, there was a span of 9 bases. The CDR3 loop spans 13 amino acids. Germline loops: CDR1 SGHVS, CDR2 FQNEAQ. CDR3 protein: CASSYRRSGELFF. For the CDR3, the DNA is TGTGCCAGCAGCTATAGGCGATCCGGGGAGCTGTTTTTT.

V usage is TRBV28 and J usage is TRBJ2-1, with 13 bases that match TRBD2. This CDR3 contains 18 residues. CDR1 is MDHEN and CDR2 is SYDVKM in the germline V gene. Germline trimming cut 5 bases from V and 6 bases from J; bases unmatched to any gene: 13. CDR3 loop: CASSPRELAGGRGNEQFF. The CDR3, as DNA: TGTGCCAGCAGTCCCCGGGAACTAGCGGGAGGGAGGGGCAATGAGCAGTTCTTC.

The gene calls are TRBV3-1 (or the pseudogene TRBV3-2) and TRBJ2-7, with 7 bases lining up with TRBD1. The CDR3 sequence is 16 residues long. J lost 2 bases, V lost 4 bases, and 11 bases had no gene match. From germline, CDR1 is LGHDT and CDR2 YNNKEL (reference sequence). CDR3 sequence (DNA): TGTGCCAGCAGCCCGAACAGGGGTCGAGATCCCTACGAGCAGTACTTC. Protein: CASSPNRGRDPYEQYF.

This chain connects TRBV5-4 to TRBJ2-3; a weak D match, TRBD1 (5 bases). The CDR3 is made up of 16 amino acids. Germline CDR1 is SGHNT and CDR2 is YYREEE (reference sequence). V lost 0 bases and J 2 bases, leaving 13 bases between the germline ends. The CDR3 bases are TGTGCCAGCAGCTTGGCCGGCAGGGAATACACAGATACGCAGTATTTT. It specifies CASSLAGREYTDTQYF.

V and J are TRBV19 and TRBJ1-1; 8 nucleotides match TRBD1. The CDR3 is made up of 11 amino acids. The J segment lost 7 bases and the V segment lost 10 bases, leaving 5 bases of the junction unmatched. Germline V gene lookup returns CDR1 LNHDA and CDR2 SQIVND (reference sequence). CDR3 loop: CAIRQGIEAFF. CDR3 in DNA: TGTGCCATTAGACAGGGGATTGAAGCTTTCTTT.

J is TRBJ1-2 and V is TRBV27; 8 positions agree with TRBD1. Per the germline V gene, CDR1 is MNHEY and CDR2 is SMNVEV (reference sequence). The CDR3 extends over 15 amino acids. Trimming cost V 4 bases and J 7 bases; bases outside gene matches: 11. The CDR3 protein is CASSSGQGLVTGYTF. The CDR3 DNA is TGTGCCAGCAGTTCTGGACAGGGATTGGTGACTGGCTACACCTTC.

The CDR3 DNA is TGTGCCAGCAGCGGGGGGAGGACAGGGGGCTACGAGCAGTACTTC. Translated: CASSGGRTGGYEQYF. This chain connects TRBV6-5 to TRBJ2-7; 10 positions agree with TRBD1. V was pared by 6 bases and J by 3 bases, with 8 bases of the junction left unmatched. Germline CDR1 reads MNHEY; CDR2 reads SVGAGI. This CDR3 has 15 amino acids.

Here the CDR3 DNA reads TGTGCCAGCAGTTACAGCGGGGGTAGGAATTCACCCCTCCACTTT. Its protein product is CASSYSGGRNSPLHF. V and J are TRBV6-6 and TRBJ1-6; tentatively, D is TRBD1 (5 bases). CDR1 and CDR2 from the germline V gene are MNHNY and SVGAGI (reference sequence). There are 15 residues in the CDR3. V lost 2 bases and J 7 bases, leaving 12 bases between the germline ends.

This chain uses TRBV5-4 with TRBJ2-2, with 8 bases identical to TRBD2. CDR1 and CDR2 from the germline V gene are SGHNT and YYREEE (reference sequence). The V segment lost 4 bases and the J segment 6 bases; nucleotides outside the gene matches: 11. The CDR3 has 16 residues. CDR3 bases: TGTGCCAGCAGCCCGCTTCCGGGAGGGCCTCCCGGGGAGCTGTTTTTT. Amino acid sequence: CASSPLPGGPPGELFF.

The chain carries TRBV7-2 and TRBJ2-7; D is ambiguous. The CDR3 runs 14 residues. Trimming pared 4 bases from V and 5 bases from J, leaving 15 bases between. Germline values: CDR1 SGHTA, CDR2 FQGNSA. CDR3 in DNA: TGTGCCAGCAGCTCCGGCGGAGTACCCAACGAGCAGTACTTC. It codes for CASSSGGVPNEQYF.